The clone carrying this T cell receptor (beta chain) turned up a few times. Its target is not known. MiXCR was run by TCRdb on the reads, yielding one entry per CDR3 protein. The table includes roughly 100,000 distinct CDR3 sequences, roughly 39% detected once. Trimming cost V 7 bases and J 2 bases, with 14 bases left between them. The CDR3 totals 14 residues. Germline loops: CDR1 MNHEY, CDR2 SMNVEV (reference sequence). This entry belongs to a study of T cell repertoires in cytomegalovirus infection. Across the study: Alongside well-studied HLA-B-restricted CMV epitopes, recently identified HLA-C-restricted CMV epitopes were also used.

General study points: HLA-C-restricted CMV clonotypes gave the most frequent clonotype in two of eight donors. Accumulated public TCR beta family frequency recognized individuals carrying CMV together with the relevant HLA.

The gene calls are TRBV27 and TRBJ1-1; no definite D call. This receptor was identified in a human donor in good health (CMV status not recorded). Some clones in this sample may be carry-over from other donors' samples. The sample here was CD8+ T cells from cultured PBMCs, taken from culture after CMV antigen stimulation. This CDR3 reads CASMFLWGNTEAFF. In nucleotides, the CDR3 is TGTGCCAGCATGTTCCTTTGGGGTAACACTGAAGCTTTCTTT.